These T cell receptor beta chains were read from a single sample in a study of blood T cell repertoires in COVID-19. Using immunoSEQ multiplex PCR, the repertoire was profiled, and TCRdb retains in-frame clones only, with some absent. The profile shows roughly 100,000 clones, about 87% of them singletons. Sequencing was carried out using peripheral blood. All receptors come from a human donor in a cohort sampled during active or convalescent COVID-19. Each CDR3 is given with its conserved first and last residue. A D gene is named only where the DNA matches it firmly. Only some rows state a clone size, as once, few, many or a class for expanded clones.

j_call v_call clone_size d_call cdr3_length cdr3_nt cdr3_aa
TRBJ1-2 TRBV29-1 few TRBD1 11 TGCAGCTCCTGGACAGGGGATGGCTACACCTTC CSSWTGDGYTF
TRBJ1-1 TRBV6-1 NA NA 14 TGTGCCAGCAGTGAAGTAGCCAGGGAAACTGAAGCTTTCTTT CASSEVARETEAFF
TRBJ2-5 TRBV5-6 NA TRBD2 14 TGTGCCAGCAGCCGGGGGACTAGCGGGCCAACCCAGTACTTC CASSRGTSGPTQYF
TRBJ2-1 TRBV15 NA NA 14 TGTGCCACCAGCAGAGATCCGGGGTCCAATGAGCAGTTCTTC CATSRDPGSNEQFF
TRBJ2-2 TRBV4-3 NA TRBD1 16 TGCGCCAGCAGCCAGAGACAGGGGCCCTACACCGGGGAGCTGTTTTTT CASSQRQGPYTGELFF
TRBJ2-4 TRBV6-5 NA NA 14 TGTGCCAGGGGGGAGGCTGGGGCCAAAAACATTCAGTACTTC CARGEAGAKNIQYF
TRBJ2-2 TRBV5-1 NA TRBD1 15 TGCGCCAGCAGCTTGGGGACAGGGGGCACCGGGGAGCTGTTTTTT CASSLGTGGTGELFF
TRBJ2-2 TRBV29-1 NA TRBD1 14 TGCAGCGCTGCCGTGACAGGGAATACCGGGGAGCTGTTTTTT CSAAVTGNTGELFF
TRBJ1-5 TRBV9 NA NA 16 TGTGCCAGCAGCGTAGGGGCAGGGATTAGCAATCAGCCCCAGCATTTT CASSVGAGISNQPQHF
TRBJ2-6 TRBV28 few NA 16 TGTGCCGCCCGACAGGAAAGGGGCGGGGGGGCCAACGTCCTGACTTTC CAARQERGGGANVLTF
TRBJ2-1 TRBV7-8 medium-sized TRBD2 16 TGTGCCAGCAGCTTACTGACTAGCGGGCTCTACAATGAGCAGTTCTTC CASSLLTSGLYNEQFF